Listed below are T cell receptor beta chains from one sample, sequenced in a study of blood T cell repertoires in COVID-19. Generated by immunoSEQ multiplex PCR, the TCRdb table keeps only in-frame clones and is missing some. The sample shows tens of thousands of clones, approximately 90% of them seen only once. Input material: peripheral blood. The receptors originated from a human donor in a cohort sampled during active COVID-19. CDR3s include the opening cysteine and the closing phenylalanine or tryptophan. Only part of the rows carry a size: once, few, many, or a class if the clone is expanded.

TRBJ2-7,TRBV7-9,.,CASSSRPYEQYF
TRBJ2-5,TRBV6-1,.,CASSEGLKLGGETQYF
TRBJ1-2,TRBV30,.,CAWSGTDYGYTF
TRBJ2-7,TRBV20-1,.,CSASLAGQYF
TRBJ1-5,TRBV19,.,CASSIAYRSNQPQHF
TRBJ2-5,TRBV9,.,CASSPKRGGLRETQYF
TRBJ1-2,TRBV27,once,CASSSGDSYGYTF
TRBJ1-2,TRBV6-5,.,CASSYSPGRIFYTF
TRBJ2-7,TRBV18,.,CASSWDRNYEQYF
TRBJ2-7,TRBV19,once,CASSISVAGSYEQYF
TRBJ1-2,TRBV3-1/TRBV3-2,.,CASSQGDRELYGYTF
TRBJ2-7,TRBV10-1,.,CASSEGAGPVVEQYF
TRBJ1-5,TRBV6-5,.,CASSGQGGNQPQHF
TRBJ1-1,TRBV30,.,CAWRGTANTEAFF
TRBJ1-2,TRBV27,.,CASSFPGGSGYTF
TRBJ2-1,TRBV9,.,CASSVEGGKQFF
TRBJ1-1,TRBV7-8,.,CASSSRDMNTEAFF
TRBJ1-4,TRBV5-1,.,CASSVGQGQEKLFF
TRBJ2-7,TRBV28,.,CAAGIGTYEQYF
TRBJ1-1,TRBV4-1,.,CASSRQYHTEAFF
TRBJ2-7,TRBV27,.,CASSPPEGDGVYEQYF
TRBJ1-4,TRBV30,.,CAWTIIKGGEKLFF
TRBJ2-7,TRBV9,once,CASSVGPLSYEQYF
TRBJ1-1,TRBV18,.,CASSRTGNTEAFF
TRBJ2-2,TRBV5-1,.,CASSLPGTNIGELFF
TRBJ1-6,TRBV27,.,CASSLQGYSPLHF
TRBJ1-2,TRBV19,.,CASSMVREGIYNGYTF
TRBJ1-1,TRBV24-1,.,CATEGAENTEAFF
TRBJ2-2,TRBV25-1,once,CASSPQKGQGSTGELFF
TRBJ1-3,TRBV18,.,CASSPARTDSGNTIYF
TRBJ2-7,TRBV7-9,.,CASSSRDTSYEQYF